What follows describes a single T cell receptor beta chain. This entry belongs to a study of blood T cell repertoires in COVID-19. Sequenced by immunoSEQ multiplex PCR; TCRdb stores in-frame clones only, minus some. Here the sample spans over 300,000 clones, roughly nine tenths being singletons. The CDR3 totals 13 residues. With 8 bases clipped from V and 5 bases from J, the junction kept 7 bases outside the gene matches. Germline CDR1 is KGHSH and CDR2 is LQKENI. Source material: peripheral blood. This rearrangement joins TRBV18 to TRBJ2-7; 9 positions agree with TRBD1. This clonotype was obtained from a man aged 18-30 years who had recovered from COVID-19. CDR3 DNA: TGTGCCAGCCCACTCACAGGGGGCCACGAGCAGTACTTC. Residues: CASPLTGGHEQYF.